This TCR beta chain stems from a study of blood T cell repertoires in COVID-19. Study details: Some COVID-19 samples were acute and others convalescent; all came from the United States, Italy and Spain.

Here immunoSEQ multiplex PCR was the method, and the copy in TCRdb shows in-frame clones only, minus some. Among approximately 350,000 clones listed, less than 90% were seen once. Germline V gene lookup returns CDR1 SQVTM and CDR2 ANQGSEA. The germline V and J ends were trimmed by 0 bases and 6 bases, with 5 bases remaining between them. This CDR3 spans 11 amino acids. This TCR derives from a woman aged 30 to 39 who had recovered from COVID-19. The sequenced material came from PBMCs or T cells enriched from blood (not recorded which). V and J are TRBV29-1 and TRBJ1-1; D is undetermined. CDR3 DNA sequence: TGCAGCGTTGAAGATTCGGCTGAAGCTTTCTTT. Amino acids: CSVEDSAEAFF.